A single TCR beta chain is shown here with its context. What it binds is not known. Reasons for excluding patients were uncontrolled infection, other autoimmune disease, pregnancy or lactation. This record comes from a study of T cells in Graves' hyperthyroidism and ophthalmopathy. Overall study findings and caveats: Most thyroid clonotypes expanded above 0.001 appeared in blood too. A median around 6.4 months before onset, the model predicted ophthalmopathy. Ophthalmopathy and stable hyperthyroidism were told apart by a 13 V-J model.

From germline, CDR1 is DFQATT and CDR2 SNEGSKA (reference sequence). V lost 6 bases and J lost 6; bases outside the gene matches: 6. CDR3 length equals 14 residues. Amplified TCR beta CDR3 regions derived from RNA transcripts. RT-PCR in the first round (using the HTBI primer set) targeted the TCR CDR3. TCRdb fed the multiplex PCR reads into MiXCR, producing one record per CDR3 protein. Of roughly 400,000 distinct CDR3 sequences detected, about 14% appear once; the ten largest clones hold approximately 27%. Sample: blood. V usage is TRBV20-1 and J usage is TRBJ2-1; 12 bases are a match to TRBD2. The sequence derives from a man aged 50 to 59 with Graves' ophthalmopathy. The CDR3 bases are TGCAGTGCCCGACTAGCGGGAGTGATCAATGAGCAGTTCTTC. Translation: CSARLAGVINEQFF.